The present entry profiles one T cell receptor beta chain with its context. The data are from a study of early T cells in non-severe SARS-CoV-2 infection. TCRdb independently ran MiXCR on the 5' RACE reads; one entry per CDR3 protein. The sample lists under 50,000 distinct CDR3 sequences; about 23% were seen once. The V and J ends lost 5 bases and 3 bases respectively, with 22 bases between them. CDR3 size: 17 residues. CDR1 MNHEY and CDR2 SVGEGT come from the germline V gene. The chain uses TRBV6-2 or TRBV6-3 and TRBJ1-1; D might be TRBD1 (6 bases). The source material was whole blood, sampled at baseline. This receptor was taken from an adult who was a healthcare worker with PCR-confirmed SARS-CoV-2 infection or an uninfected control (not recorded which). CDR3 loop: CASSHSTGTLLYTEAFF. Here the CDR3 DNA reads TGTGCCAGCAGTCACAGCACCGGGACACTACTTTACACTGAAGCTTTCTTT.